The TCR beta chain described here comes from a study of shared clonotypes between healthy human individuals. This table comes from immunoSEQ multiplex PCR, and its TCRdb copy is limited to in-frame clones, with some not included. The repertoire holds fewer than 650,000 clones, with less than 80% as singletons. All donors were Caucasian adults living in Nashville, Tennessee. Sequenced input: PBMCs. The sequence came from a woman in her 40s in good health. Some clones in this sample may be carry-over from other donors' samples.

In nucleotides, the CDR3 is TGTGCCAGCAGCCCGTGGGGGACAGGCACCTACGAGCAGTACTTC. This codes for CASSPWGTGTYEQYF. The V gene is TRBV6-6, the J gene TRBJ2-7, with TRBD1 identical over 8 bases. After removal of 6 bases from V and 2 bases from J, the junction contained 9 bases not matched to a gene. The CDR3 spans 15 residues. Germline CDR1 reads MNHNY; CDR2 reads SVGAGI (reference sequence).